The 31 T cell receptor beta chains below come from one sample, sequenced in a study of blood T cells in healthy people across ages. PCR was performed a second time for about 6 to 11 cycles using a sample-barcoded 5' primer and a J-beta primer mix. From the 5' RACE reads, TCRdb called clonotypes with MiXCR, one entry per CDR3 protein. The table records roughly 830,000 distinct CDR3 sequences, approximately 65% of them present only once. The material sequenced was blood. The origin of the receptors is a young man in good health.

The chain links TRBV4-2 to TRBJ1-2, with D possibly matching TRBD1 (5 bases). CDR3 length: 15 residues. Per the germline V gene, CDR1 is LGHNA and CDR2 is YNFKEQ. V was cut by 3 bases and J by 4 bases, with 15 bases left in between. This chain's CDR3 is CASSHTGTASYGYTF. CDR3 bases: TGTGCCAGCAGCCATACCGGGACTGCTAGCTATGGCTACACCTTC.

Details on this clonotype: With a much larger clone just one base away, this may be a read error. The gene calls are TRBV29-1 and TRBJ1-1; D unclear. The CDR3 contains 13 residues. Deletions cut 1 base from V and 1 base from J, with 7 bases between. Germline CDR1 SQVTM, CDR2 ANQGSEA. CDR3 nucleotides: TGCAGCGTTGAAGGAGTGAGGAACACTGAAGCTTTCTTT. Protein sequence: CSVEGVRNTEAFF.

In this sample, this clonotype turned up once. The genes are TRBV7-2 and TRBJ2-3; D unresolved. CDR3 length: 14 amino acids. Trimming stripped 10 bases from V and 3 bases from J, with 17 bases between. The V gene's germline CDR1 is SGHTA and CDR2 FQGNSA. CDR3 protein: CATSPPPNTDTQYF. CDR3 DNA sequence: TGTGCCACTTCCCCCCCACCGAATACAGATACGCAGTATTTT.

The rearrangement uses TRBV29-1 and TRBJ2-5; TRBD1 matches at 10 bases. This CDR3 is built from 15 residues. CDR1 and CDR2 (germline): SQVTM, ANQGSEA. Germline trimming cut 6 bases from V and 5 bases from J; bases unmatched to any gene: 12. CDR3 nucleotide sequence: TGCAGCGTCGAGGGGACAGGGGTTTGGTACGAGACCCAGTACTTC. This encodes CSVEGTGVWYETQYF.

V usage is TRBV20-1 and J usage is TRBJ2-1; 9 positions match TRBD1. V lost 1 base, J lost 11 bases, and 12 bases stayed unmatched. The germline V gene has CDR1 DFQATT and CDR2 SNEGSKA (reference sequence). The CDR3 loop spans 15 amino acids. The CDR3 loop is CSARGRTGERAKQFF. The CDR3 nucleotides are TGCAGTGCTAGAGGAAGGACAGGGGAAAGGGCGAAGCAGTTCTTC.

The CDR3 loop is CSRLGRTDTQYF. The CDR3 nucleotides are TGCAGTCGACTGGGCCGCACAGATACGCAGTATTTT. The chain links TRBV20-1 to TRBJ2-3; D gene uncertain. The CDR3 is 12 amino acids. V was trimmed by 8 bases and J by 1 base, leaving 10 bases between them. The germline gives CDR1 DFQATT, CDR2 SNEGSKA (reference sequence).

The V gene is TRBV21-1, the J gene TRBJ2-3. TRBV21-1 is a pseudogene. CDR3 length: 14 amino acids. The CDR3 protein is CASMSRKSTDTQYF. DNA for the CDR3: TGTGCCAGCATGTCTAGGAAAAGCACAGATACGCAGTATTTT.

The genes are TRBV10-3 and TRBJ2-7; 11 positions agree with TRBD2. Germline assignment: CDR1 ENHRY and CDR2 SYGVKD. This CDR3 spans 15 amino acids. Germline trimming cut 10 bases from V and 3 bases from J; bases unmatched to any gene: 11. For the CDR3, the DNA is TGTGCCACCCAGGAGGTACTAGCGGGGGTCTACGAGCAGTACTTC. It specifies CATQEVLAGVYEQYF.

The chain employs TRBV21-1 and TRBJ2-4; TRBD1 is taken as the D call from the table, unchecked against the DNA. With the DNA end fitting TRBJ2-7 better, the J assignment may be wrong. TRBV21-1 is listed as a pseudogene. The CDR3 spans 14 residues. CDR3: CASSRDRVKYEQYF. In nucleotides, the CDR3 is TGTGCCAGCAGCAGGGACAGGGTCAAGTACGAGCAGTACTTC.

A few counts support this clonotype. The chain uses TRBV2 and TRBJ2-3; 7 positions agree with TRBD2. Germline CDR1 and CDR2: SNHLY and FYNNEI. This CDR3 has 15 residues. J was trimmed by 3 bases and V by 3 bases; bases with no gene match: 6. CDR3 DNA: TGTGCCAGCAGTGATTTGGGAGGGACTACAGATACGCAGTATTTT. Translated: CASSDLGGTTDTQYF.

In regard to this clonotype: A much bigger clone sits one base away, suggesting this may be a read error. The V and J genes are TRBV10-3 and TRBJ2-1; D gene uncertain. The CDR3 runs 11 residues. V shed 5 bases and J shed 3 bases, with 2 bases lying between them. Germline CDR1 reads ENHRY; CDR2 reads SYGVKD. Here the CDR3 reads CAISSYNEQFF. The CDR3 DNA reads as TGTGCCATCAGTAGCTACAATGAGCAGTTCTTC.

The CDR3 protein is CASTGKGLQETQYF. The DNA of the CDR3 is TGTGCCAGCACCGGTAAGGGACTCCAAGAGACCCAGTACTTC. The V call is TRBV6-2 or TRBV6-3, the J call TRBJ2-5; D perhaps matches TRBD2 (6 bases). Trimming stripped 7 bases from V and 1 base from J, with 13 bases between. CDR3 length: 14 residues. The germline gives CDR1 MNHEY, CDR2 SVGEGT.

The chain has TRBV11-1 and TRBJ1-1; 9 bases line up with TRBD1. V lost 5 bases and J lost 3; bases outside the gene matches: 4. CDR1 and CDR2 from the germline V gene are SGHAT and FQDESV (reference sequence). CDR3 length: 14 amino acids. CDR3 amino acids: CASSPRDRDTEAFF. CDR3 DNA sequence: TGTGCCAGCAGCCCGCGGGACAGGGACACTGAAGCTTTCTTT.

CDR3 region: CASSFPFSGQGSSYNEQFF. As DNA, the CDR3 is TGCGCCAGCAGCTTCCCCTTTAGCGGCCAAGGAAGCTCCTACAATGAGCAGTTCTTC. The genes are TRBV5-1 and TRBJ2-1; tentatively, D is TRBD2 (6 bases). The V gene lost 2 bases and the J gene lost 0 bases, with 21 bases spanning the gap. The CDR3 is 19 residues long. Germline loops: CDR1 SGHRS, CDR2 YFSETQ. The full variable domain, completed using reference TRBV5-1 and TRBJ2-1, is KAGVTQTPRYLIKTRGQQVTLSCSPISGHRSVSWYQQTPGQGLQFLFEYFSETQRNKGNFPGRFSGRQFSNSRSEMNVSTLELGDSALYLCASSFPFSGQGSSYNEQFFGPGTRLTVL.

This clonotype turned up a few times. CDR3 in DNA: TGTGCCAGCAGCTTCTCGACAGGGACCATCAATGAGCAGTTCTTC. Residues: CASSFSTGTINEQFF. This chain links TRBV7-2 with TRBJ2-1; 7 nucleotides line up with TRBD1. With V trimmed by 3 bases and J by 6 bases, 8 bases remained unmatched. The CDR3 is 15 residues long. CDR1 and CDR2 (germline): SGHTA, FQGNSA.

The V call is TRBV30, the J call TRBJ1-2; D gene unclear. CDR3 size: 13 residues. The V gene lost 3 bases and the J gene lost 5 bases, with 13 bases spanning the gap. The V gene's germline CDR1 is GTSNPN and CDR2 SVGIG (reference sequence). The CDR3 DNA reads TGTGCCTGGAGGGAGGCCGGCTTATATGGCTACACCTTC. Its protein is CAWREAGLYGYTF.

The chain links TRBV4-3 to TRBJ2-2; tentative D call: TRBD1 (5 bases). Germline V gene sequence: CDR1 LGHNA, CDR2 YSLEER. Trimming took 3 bases from V and 7 from J, leaving 15 bases between them. This CDR3 is built from 15 residues. The CDR3 spells CASSHEFRAYGELFF. DNA of the CDR3: TGCGCCAGCAGCCATGAATTCAGGGCTTACGGGGAGCTGTTTTTT.

The V gene is TRBV4-3, the J gene TRBJ1-4; weak D call: TRBD1 (5 bases). This CDR3 has 18 residues. CDR1 and CDR2 from the germline V gene are LGHNA and YSLEER. V lost 0 bases, J lost 0 bases, and 14 bases lay in between. In DNA, the CDR3 is TGCGCCAGCAGCCAAGATCGGAGGGGTTCTTCAACTAATGAAAAACTGTTTTTT. Translated: CASSQDRRGSSTNEKLFF.

V gene TRBV10-3 combines with J gene TRBJ2-1; D might be TRBD2 (5 bases). V lost 3 bases and J 8 bases, leaving 8 bases between the germline ends. The CDR3 loop spans 12 amino acids. The germline CDR1 and CDR2 sequences are ENHRY and SYGVKD. CDR3 sequence reads: CAISDGVDEQFF. In DNA form, the CDR3 reads TGTGCCATCAGTGACGGGGTCGATGAGCAGTTCTTC.

This clonotype was seen many times. The rearrangement uses TRBV7-2 and TRBJ2-3; D remains unclear. The CDR3 contains 14 residues. In germline, CDR1 is SGHTA, CDR2 FQGNSA. Trimming pared 0 bases from V and 3 bases from J, leaving 7 bases between. The CDR3 loop reads CASSLAWQTDTQYF. The CDR3 DNA sequence: TGTGCCAGCAGCTTAGCGTGGCAGACAGATACGCAGTATTTT.

The V gene is TRBV29-1, the J gene TRBJ2-3; perhaps TRBD1 as D (6 bases). V was cut by 4 bases and J by 3 bases, with 17 bases left in between. Germline assignment: CDR1 SQVTM and CDR2 ANQGSEA. The CDR3 extends over 15 amino acids. CDR3 in amino acids: CSVASGVDLTDTQYF. Here the CDR3 DNA reads TGCAGCGTTGCGTCAGGGGTCGACTTGACAGATACGCAGTATTTT.

The chain is built from TRBV27 and TRBJ2-3; D possibly corresponds to TRBD1 (7 bases). Germline V lookup: CDR1 MNHEY, CDR2 SMNVEV (reference sequence). The CDR3 covers 15 residues. The ends were cut back, 5 bases at V and 4 bases at J, with 16 bases in the middle. The CDR3 coding sequence is TGTGCCAGCAGTCGGGACACCAGGGGGGCAGATACGCAGTATTTT. This codes for CASSRDTRGADTQYF.

This rearrangement joins TRBV12-3 or TRBV12-4 to TRBJ1-6; no clear D gene. The CDR3 length is 15 residues. V dropped 7 bases and J dropped 0 bases, with 10 bases sitting between them. The CDR3 loop is CASTRLASYNSPLHF. DNA of the CDR3: TGTGCCAGCACCAGACTGGCCTCCTATAATTCACCCCTCCACTTT.

This chain joins TRBV20-1 and TRBJ1-2, with D perhaps matching TRBD1 (5 bases). This CDR3 has 13 amino acids. The ends were cut back, 0 bases at V and 0 bases at J, with 5 bases in the middle. Germline V gene sequence: CDR1 DFQATT, CDR2 SNEGSKA (reference sequence). The DNA for the CDR3 is TGCAGTGCTAGAGAGACAGCTAACTATGGCTACACCTTC. Translated: CSARETANYGYTF.

This chain uses TRBV27 with TRBJ1-5, with D perhaps matching TRBD1 (6 bases). Trimming cost V 6 bases and J 5 bases, with 17 bases left between them. The CDR3 is 15 residues long. Looked up from germline, CDR1 is MNHEY and CDR2 is SMNVEV (reference sequence). The CDR3 DNA reads as TGTGCCAGCAGACCCCTCACAGGGACTCATCAGCCCCAGCATTTT. It codes for CASRPLTGTHQPQHF.

The V and J genes are TRBV29-1 and TRBJ2-7; the match to TRBD2 covers 8 bases. Germline CDR1 SQVTM, CDR2 ANQGSEA. V dropped 0 bases and J dropped 6; count of bases not matched to a gene: 7. The CDR3 runs 14 residues. The CDR3 here is CSVEERGDIGEQYF. The CDR3 DNA reads as TGCAGCGTTGAAGAGCGGGGGGATATTGGCGAGCAGTACTTC.

The rearrangement uses TRBV7-2 and TRBJ2-5; 7 positions agree with TRBD2. In germline, CDR1 is SGHTA, CDR2 FQGNSA. CDR3 size: 14 residues. The J segment lost 2 bases and the V segment lost 5 bases, leaving 5 bases of the junction unmatched. The CDR3 here is CASSRDYQQETQYF. The CDR3 DNA sequence: TGTGCCAGCAGCCGGGACTACCAACAAGAGACCCAGTACTTC.

This clonotype showed up just a few times. This chain links TRBV4-2 with TRBJ2-3; 10 nucleotides line up with TRBD2. CDR1 LGHNA and CDR2 YNFKEQ come from the germline V gene. The V gene end was trimmed by 4 bases and the J gene end by 5 bases; junction bases not matched to a gene: 6. CDR3 size: 15 residues. The CDR3 protein is CASSPERGGVDTQYF. The CDR3 region has the DNA TGTGCCAGCAGCCCGGAGCGGGGGGGTGTAGATACGCAGTATTTT.

The rearrangement links TRBV10-3 to TRBJ1-1; tentative D call: TRBD1 (6 bases). This CDR3 has 16 residues. The ends were cut back, 0 bases at V and 3 bases at J, with 14 bases in the middle. Germline CDR1 reads ENHRY; CDR2 reads SYGVKD. DNA of the CDR3: TGTGCCATCAGTGAGTCAGCGGGGGGCAAGGACACTGAAGCTTTCTTT. Its protein is CAISESAGGKDTEAFF.

The J gene is TRBJ2-3, the V gene TRBV12-5, with 12 bases that match TRBD2. Germline V gives CDR1 LGHNT, CDR2 FRNRAP. V was pared by 7 bases and J by 6 bases, with 8 bases of the junction left unmatched. CDR3 length equals 15 residues. CDR3 bases: TGTGCTAGTGCCCCACTAGCGGGGGGAGGCGATACGCAGTATTTT. It yields the protein CASAPLAGGGDTQYF.

In this sample, this clonotype turned up many times. The gene calls are TRBV12-3 or TRBV12-4 and TRBJ2-6, with D possibly being TRBD1 or TRBD2 (6 bases each). This CDR3 contains 15 residues. V was pared by 6 bases and J by 2 bases, with 11 bases between. The CDR3 nucleotides read TGTGCCAGCAGAGCTAGGGGGGCTGGGGCCAACGTCCTGACTTTC. Its protein is CASRARGAGANVLTF.